Included here is one T cell receptor (beta chain) sequence, with context. Its target is unknown. In the original analysis: Per sample, the median was approximately 100,000 TCRs, with values from about 24,000 to 680,000. Each CDR3 protein is one row after TCRdb ran MiXCR on the RACE reads. TCRdb, not the authors, supplied the V and J calls. The table includes hundreds of thousands of distinct CDR3 sequences, roughly 6.3% detected once. Trimming removed 6 bases from V and 0 bases from J, with 11 bases in between. The CDR3 has 14 residues. Germline CDR1 MDHEN, CDR2 SYDVKM. This sample is part of a study of human T cells and chemical hapten exposure. Findings and limits, study-wide: Patch test score tracked positively with PT1 expanded TCR counts.

Time point noted: patch test 2, 6 weeks after DPC sensitization. As to treatment: therapeutic diphenylcyclopropenone sensitization with weekly scalp DPC. Investigators collected blood before applying each patch test. Unfractionated whole blood yielded total RNA. The TCR was taken from a woman in her late teens or twenties with alopecia areata. Some clones in this sample may be carry-over from other donors' samples. The source material was whole blood, sampled in connection with sensitization to the hapten diphenylcyclopropenone (DPC). This sequence joins TRBV28 and TRBJ1-2; D gene unclear. CDR3 coding DNA: TGTGCCAGCAGCCCTGACATGGCTAACTATGGCTACACCTTC. Translating it yields CASSPDMANYGYTF.